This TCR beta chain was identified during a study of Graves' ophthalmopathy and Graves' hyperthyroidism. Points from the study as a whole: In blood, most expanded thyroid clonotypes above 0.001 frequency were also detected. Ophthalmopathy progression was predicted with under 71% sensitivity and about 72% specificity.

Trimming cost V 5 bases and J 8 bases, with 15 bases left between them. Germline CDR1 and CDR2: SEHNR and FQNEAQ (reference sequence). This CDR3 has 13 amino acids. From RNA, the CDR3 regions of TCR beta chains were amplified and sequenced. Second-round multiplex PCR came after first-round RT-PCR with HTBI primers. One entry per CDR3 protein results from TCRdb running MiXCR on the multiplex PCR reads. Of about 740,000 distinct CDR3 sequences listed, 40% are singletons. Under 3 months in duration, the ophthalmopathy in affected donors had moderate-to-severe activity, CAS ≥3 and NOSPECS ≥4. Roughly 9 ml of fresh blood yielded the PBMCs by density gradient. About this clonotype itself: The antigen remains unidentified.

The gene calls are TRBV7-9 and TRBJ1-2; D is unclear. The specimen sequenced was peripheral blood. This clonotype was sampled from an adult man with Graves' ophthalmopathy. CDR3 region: CASSPLAAYGYTF. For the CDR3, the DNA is TGTGCCAGCAGCCCCTTGGCGGCCTACGGCTACACCTTC. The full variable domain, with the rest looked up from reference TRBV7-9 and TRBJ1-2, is DTGVSQNPRHKITKRGQNVTFRCDPISEHNRLYWYRQTLGQGPEFLTYFQNEAQLEKSRLLSDRFSAERPKGSFSTLEIQRTEQGDSAMYLCASSPLAAYGYTFGSGTRLTVV.